The next 20 T cell receptor beta chains were all read from a single sample in a study of regulatory T cells in long-lasting Graves disease. Specified time point: newly diagnosed GD, antithyroid drugs for less than 3 months. Extracted RNA from PBMCs served as the source of the TCR library. Investigators prepared the TCR beta libraries by applying iRepertoire HTBI primers and Arm-PCR of CDR3 regions. TCRdb re-derived calls from the multiplex PCR reads in MiXCR, one entry per CDR3 protein. The repertoire includes around 250,000 distinct CDR3 sequences, more than 15% of them detected once, and around 15% sits in the top ten. These data were also filed under a second study, of T cells in Graves' hyperthyroidism and ophthalmopathy.

The source material was peripheral blood mononuclear cells (PBMCs), sampled at new diagnosis, from a patient treated with antithyroid drugs. Every receptor here comes from a woman aged 25-40 years with Graves disease.

The rearrangement links TRBV18 to TRBJ1-3; D perhaps matches TRBD1 (6 bases). The CDR3 loop spans 14 amino acids. V lost 6 bases and J lost 2, with 11 bases in between. CDR1 is KGHSH and CDR2 is LQKENI in the germline V gene. In nucleotides, the CDR3 is TGTGCCAGCTCTCCTAACAGGGCTGGAAACACCATATATTTT. Protein: CASSPNRAGNTIYF.

This clonotype was recorded at least ten times. The V gene is TRBV20-1, the J gene TRBJ1-2; TRBD1 aligns across 8 bases. Trimming took 0 bases from V and 7 from J; bases not matched to a gene: 13. CDR1 DFQATT and CDR2 SNEGSKA come from the germline V gene (reference sequence). The CDR3 contains 16 residues. CDR3 loop: CSARDHGSGGVGGYTF. The DNA of the CDR3 is TGCAGTGCTAGAGATCATGGGTCAGGGGGCGTTGGTGGCTACACCTTC.

This clonotype was seen many times. One base away lies a much larger clone, so this may be a sequencing read error. The V and J genes are TRBV6-1 and TRBJ2-5; 7 nucleotides agree with TRBD1. Germline values: CDR1 MNHNS, CDR2 SASEGT. V gave up 5 bases and J gave up 2 bases; unmatched junction bases: 2. The length of the CDR3 is 13 residues. The CDR3 DNA reads TGTGCCAGCAGTAGGGACAGACAAGAGACCCAGTACTTC. Protein sequence: CASSRDRQETQYF.

A remark on this clonotype: A much larger clone lies one base from this, so it may be a read error. The V gene is TRBV3-1, the J gene TRBJ1-1, with D possibly matching TRBD1 (6 bases). CDR1 LGHDT and CDR2 YNNKEL come from the germline V gene (reference sequence). The CDR3 sequence is 16 residues long. CDR3 residues: CATSPVQGTMNTEAFF. CDR3 nucleotides: TGTGCCACCAGCCCAGTCCAGGGGACCATGAACACTGAAGCTTTCTTT.

This clonotype was found many times. V is TRBV7-8 and J is TRBJ2-3; no definite D call. Germline CDR1 SGHVS, CDR2 FQNEAQ. This CDR3 has 13 amino acids. V lost 1 base to trimming and J lost 3 bases, with 5 bases between them. The CDR3, as DNA: TGTGCCAGCAGCTTAGTGTGGACAGATACGCAGTATTTT. This sequence encodes CASSLVWTDTQYF.

On this clonotype: A far larger clone lies a single base away; this is likely a read error. J is TRBJ1-4 and V is TRBV11-3; D ambiguous. V shed 3 bases and J shed 8 bases, with 16 bases lying between them. The V gene's germline CDR1 is SGHNT and CDR2 YENEEA. This CDR3 contains 15 residues. The CDR3 region has the DNA TGTGCCAGCAGCTTTGATGGTGACGGAGGGGAAAAACTGTTTTTT. Translation: CASSFDGDGGEKLFF. The full variable domain, in which reference TRBV11-3 and TRBJ1-4 provide the parts outside the CDR3, is EAGVVQSPRYKIIEKKQPVAFWCNPISGHNTLYWYLQNLGQGPELLIRYENEEAVDDSQLPKDRFSAERLKGVDSTLKIQPAELGDSAVYLCASSFDGDGGEKLFFGSGTQLSVL.

Many counts were recorded for this clonotype. The genes are TRBV11-2 and TRBJ1-2; D not resolved. The V and J ends lost 4 bases and 8 bases respectively, with 14 bases between them. The length of the CDR3 is 13 residues. Germline V gene sequence: CDR1 SGHAT, CDR2 FQNNGV. CDR3 DNA sequence: TGTGCCAGCAGCTCCGGTACCCGCTACGGCTACACCTTC. This translates into CASSSGTRYGYTF. Supplemented by reference TRBV11-2 and TRBJ1-2, the full variable domain reads EAGVAQSPRYKIIEKRQSVAFWCNPISGHATLYWYQQILGQGPKLLIQFQNNGVVDDSQLPKDRFSAERLKGVDSTLKIQPAKLEDSAVYLCASSSGTRYGYTFGSGTRLTVV.

This clonotype was counted at least ten times. This chain uses TRBV6-2 or TRBV6-3 with TRBJ1-4, with D tentatively TRBD1 (5 bases). Germline V gene sequence: CDR1 MNHEY, CDR2 SVGEGT. The CDR3 contains 15 residues. Trimming pared 5 bases from V and 4 bases from J, leaving 14 bases between. The CDR3 loop reads CASSEPGPVNEKLFF. CDR3 in DNA: TGTGCCAGCAGTGAACCGGGACCGGTTAATGAAAAACTGTTTTTT.

Worth noting for this clonotype: One end of the junction does not line up with germline, which may come from a read error. V and J are TRBV2 and TRBJ1-1; 8 positions agree with TRBD1. This CDR3 is 15 amino acids long. Germline loops: CDR1 SNHLY, CDR2 FYNNEI. The CDR3 DNA is TGTGCCAGCAGTATCGGAGGCAGGGGGCTTGCTGAAGCTTTCTTC. This sequence encodes CASSIGGRGLAEAFF. Full variable domain (rest looked up from reference TRBV2 and TRBJ1-1): EPEVTQTPSHQVTQMGQEVILRCVPISNHLYFYWYRQILGQKVEFLVSFYNNEISEKSEIFDDQFSVERPDGSNFTLKIRSTKLEDSAMYFCASSIGGRGLAEAFFGQGTRLTVV.

This clonotype was picked up many times. CDR3 DNA sequence: TGTGCCATCAGTGGGGCGGACGCAGATACGCAGTATTTT. It codes for CAISGADADTQYF. The rearrangement uses TRBV10-3 and TRBJ2-3, with D unresolved. The CDR3 extends over 13 amino acids. Germline assignment: CDR1 ENHRY and CDR2 SYGVKD. V was trimmed by 4 bases and J by 4 bases, leaving 9 bases between them.

The sample holds many counts of this clonotype. This rearrangement joins TRBV6-5 to TRBJ1-6; unclear D gene. Germline values: CDR1 MNHEY, CDR2 SVGAGI. This CDR3 has 13 amino acids. V was pared by 3 bases and J by 9 bases, with 9 bases between. CDR3 loop: CASSYTGSSPLHF. The DNA for the CDR3 is TGTGCCAGCAGTTATACGGGGAGTTCACCCCTCCACTTT.

The sample holds many counts of this clonotype. The chain is built from TRBV20-1 and TRBJ2-5; D is ambiguous. Germline values: CDR1 DFQATT, CDR2 SNEGSKA (reference sequence). CDR3 length: 14 amino acids. V was pared by 0 bases and J by 0 bases, with 8 bases between. CDR3 nucleotides: TGCAGTGCTAGAGATGCAGGCCACCAAGAGACCCAGTACTTC. This codes for CSARDAGHQETQYF.

Many counts were recorded for this clonotype. The V call is TRBV7-3, the J call TRBJ2-3; 9 bases are a match to TRBD2. Germline trimming cut 1 base from V and 7 bases from J; bases unmatched to any gene: 6. The CDR3 contains 15 residues. Germline CDR1 SGHTA, CDR2 FQGTGA. The CDR3 loop is CASSLNSGGKHTQYF. CDR3 nucleotides: TGTGCCAGCAGCTTAAACAGCGGGGGGAAGCATACGCAGTATTTT.

The table lists this clonotype with many counts. V and J are TRBV27 and TRBJ2-5; D is possibly TRBD2 (7 bases). This CDR3 contains 16 residues. Deletions cut 0 bases from V and 5 bases from J, with 16 bases between. CDR1 is MNHEY, CDR2 SMNVEV, per germline (reference sequence). For the CDR3, the DNA is TGTGCCAGCAGTTTATCGAGGAGGGGGGGCATTGAGACCCAGTACTTC. Amino acid sequence: CASSLSRRGGIETQYF.

This clonotype occurred many times. The gene calls are TRBV29-1 and TRBJ1-4; 9 positions match TRBD1. In germline, CDR1 is SQVTM, CDR2 ANQGSEA. The CDR3 contains 12 residues. V lost 7 bases to trimming and J lost 8 bases; unmatched junction nucleotides: 5. The CDR3 sequence is CSEHRGQEKLFF. For the CDR3, the DNA is TGCAGCGAGCACAGGGGGCAAGAAAAACTGTTTTTT.

As concerns this clonotype: This may be a read error, as it is one base from a much larger clone. The chain joins TRBV27 to TRBJ1-1, with D unresolved. V was cut by 4 bases and J by 4 bases, with 10 bases left in between. The CDR3 runs to 13 residues. Germline V gives CDR1 MNHEY, CDR2 SMNVEV (reference sequence). The CDR3 DNA is TGTGCCAGCAGTTCCCACGGAACCACTGAAGCTTTCTTT. Its protein product is CASSSHGTTEAFF.

The rearrangement joins TRBV29-1 to TRBJ2-3; perhaps TRBD1 as D (5 bases). CDR1 and CDR2 from the germline V gene are SQVTM and ANQGSEA. The CDR3 has 16 amino acids. With 6 bases removed from V and 0 bases from J, the gap between germline ends came to 19 bases. CDR3: CSVTPQGFSSTDTQYF. The CDR3 DNA sequence: TGCAGCGTCACCCCCCAGGGTTTTTCTAGCACAGATACGCAGTATTTT.

This clonotype was observed at least ten times. This chain links TRBV27 with TRBJ1-1; no clear D. V was shortened by 0 bases and J by 11 bases, with 10 bases between the two germline ends. The germline CDR1 and CDR2 sequences are MNHEY and SMNVEV (reference sequence). This CDR3 has 12 amino acids. The CDR3, as DNA: TGTGCCAGCAGTTTATCTGGTGGGATTGCTTTCTTT. It translates to CASSLSGGIAFF.

In this sample, this clonotype turned up many times. The chain combines TRBV6-1 with TRBJ2-3, with D tentatively TRBD1 (6 bases). Deletions cut 5 bases from V and 4 bases from J, with 13 bases between. The germline CDR1 and CDR2 sequences are MNHNS and SASEGT. This CDR3 spans 14 amino acids. The CDR3 here is CASSPRRTADTQYF. CDR3 DNA: TGTGCCAGCAGTCCTCGGCGGACAGCAGATACGCAGTATTTT.

This clonotype was recorded many times. The gene calls are TRBV10-3 and TRBJ2-5; 7 bases map to TRBD1. Germline V gene lookup returns CDR1 ENHRY and CDR2 SYGVKD. CDR3 length equals 15 residues. V lost 3 bases to trimming and J lost 5 bases; unmatched junction nucleotides: 9. CDR3 sequence (DNA): TGTGCCATCAGTGACTCGGACAGGAATGGGGAGACCCAGTACTTC. Translated, it gives CAISDSDRNGETQYF.